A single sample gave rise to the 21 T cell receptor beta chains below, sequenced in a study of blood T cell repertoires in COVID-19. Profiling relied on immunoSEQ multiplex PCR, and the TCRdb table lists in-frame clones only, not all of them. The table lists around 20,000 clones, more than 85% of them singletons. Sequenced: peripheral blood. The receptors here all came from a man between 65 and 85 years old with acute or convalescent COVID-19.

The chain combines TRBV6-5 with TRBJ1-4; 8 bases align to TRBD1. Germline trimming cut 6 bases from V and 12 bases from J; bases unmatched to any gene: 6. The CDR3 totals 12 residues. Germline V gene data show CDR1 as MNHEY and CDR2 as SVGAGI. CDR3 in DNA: TGTGCCAGCAGACAGGGGGATTCGGAACTGTTTTTT. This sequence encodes CASRQGDSELFF.

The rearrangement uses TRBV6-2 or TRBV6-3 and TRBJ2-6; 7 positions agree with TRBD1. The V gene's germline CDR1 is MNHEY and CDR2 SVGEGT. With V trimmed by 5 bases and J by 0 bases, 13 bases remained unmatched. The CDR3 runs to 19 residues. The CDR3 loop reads CASSDPTGVPHSGANVLTF. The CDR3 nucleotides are TGTGCCAGCAGTGACCCCACAGGGGTGCCCCACTCTGGGGCCAACGTCCTGACTTTC.

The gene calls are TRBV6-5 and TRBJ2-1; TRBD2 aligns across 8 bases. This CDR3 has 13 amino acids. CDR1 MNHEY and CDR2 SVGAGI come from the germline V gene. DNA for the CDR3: TGTGTCCGGGGACTAGTAAGTTCTGATGAGCAGTTCTTC. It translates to CVRGLVSSDEQFF.

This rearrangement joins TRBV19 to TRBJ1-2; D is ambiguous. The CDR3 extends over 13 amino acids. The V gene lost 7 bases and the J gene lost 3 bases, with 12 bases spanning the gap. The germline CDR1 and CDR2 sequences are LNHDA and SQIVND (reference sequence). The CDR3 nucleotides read TGTGCCAGTATTCGGTCAACGGACTATGGCTACACCTTC. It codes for CASIRSTDYGYTF. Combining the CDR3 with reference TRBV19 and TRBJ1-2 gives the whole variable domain DGGITQSPKYLFRKEGQNVTLSCEQNLNHDAMYWYRQDPGQGLRLIYYSQIVNDFQKGDIAEGYSVSREKKESFPLTVTSAQKNPTAFYLCASIRSTDYGYTFGSGTRLTVV.

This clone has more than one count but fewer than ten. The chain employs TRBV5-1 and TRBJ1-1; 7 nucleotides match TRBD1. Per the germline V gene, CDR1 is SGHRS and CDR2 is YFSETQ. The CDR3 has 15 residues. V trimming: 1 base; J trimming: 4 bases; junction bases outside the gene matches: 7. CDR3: CASSLSTGVGTEAFF. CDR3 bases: TGCGCCAGCAGCTTGTCCACAGGGGTGGGCACTGAAGCTTTCTTT.

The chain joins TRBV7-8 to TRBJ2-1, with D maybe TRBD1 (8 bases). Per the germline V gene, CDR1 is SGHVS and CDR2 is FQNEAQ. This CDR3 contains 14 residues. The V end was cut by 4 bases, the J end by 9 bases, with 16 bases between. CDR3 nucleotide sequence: TGTGCCAGCAGCTCCAACAGGGGGGGCGGTGAGCAGTTCTTC. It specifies CASSSNRGGGEQFF.

This CDR3 reads CASSLEGLGSNEQFF. Here the CDR3 DNA reads TGTGCCAGCAGCTTAGAGGGACTAGGGAGTAATGAGCAGTTCTTC. V and J are TRBV11-2 and TRBJ2-1, with 8 bases identical to TRBD2. The CDR3 runs 15 residues. With 0 bases clipped from V and 7 bases from J, the junction kept 5 bases outside the gene matches. CDR1 is SGHAT, CDR2 FQNNGV, per germline.

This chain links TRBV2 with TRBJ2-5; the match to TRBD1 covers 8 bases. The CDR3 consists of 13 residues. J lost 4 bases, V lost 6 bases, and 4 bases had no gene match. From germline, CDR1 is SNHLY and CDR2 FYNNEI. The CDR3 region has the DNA TGTGCCAGCAGCGCAGGGGGCTCAGAGACCCAGTACTTC. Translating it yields CASSAGGSETQYF. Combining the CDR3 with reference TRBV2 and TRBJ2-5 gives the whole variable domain EPEVTQTPSHQVTQMGQEVILRCVPISNHLYFYWYRQILGQKVEFLVSFYNNEISEKSEIFDDQFSVERPDGSNFTLKIRSTKLEDSAMYFCASSAGGSETQYFGPGTRLLVL.

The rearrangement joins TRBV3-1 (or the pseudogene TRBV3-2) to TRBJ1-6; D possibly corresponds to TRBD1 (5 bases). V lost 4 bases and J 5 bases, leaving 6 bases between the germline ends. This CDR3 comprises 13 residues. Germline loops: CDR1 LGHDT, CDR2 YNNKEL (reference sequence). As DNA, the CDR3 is TGTGCCAGCAGCCGGGGGGATAATTCACCCCTCCACTTT. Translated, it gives CASSRGDNSPLHF.

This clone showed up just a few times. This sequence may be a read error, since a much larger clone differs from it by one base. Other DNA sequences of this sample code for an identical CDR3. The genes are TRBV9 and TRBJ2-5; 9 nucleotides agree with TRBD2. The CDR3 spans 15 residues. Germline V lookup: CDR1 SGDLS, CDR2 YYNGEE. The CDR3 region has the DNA TGCCCCCCCAGCGGCGGGGGGGGGCCCCAAGAGACCCAGTACTTC. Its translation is CPPSGGGGPQETQYF.

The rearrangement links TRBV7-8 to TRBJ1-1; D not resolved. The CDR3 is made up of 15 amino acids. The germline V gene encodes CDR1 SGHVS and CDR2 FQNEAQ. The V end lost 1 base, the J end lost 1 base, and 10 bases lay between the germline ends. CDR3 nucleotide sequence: TGTGCCAGCAGCTTAGATTCTGGGCAGAACACTGAAGCTTTCTTT. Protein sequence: CASSLDSGQNTEAFF.

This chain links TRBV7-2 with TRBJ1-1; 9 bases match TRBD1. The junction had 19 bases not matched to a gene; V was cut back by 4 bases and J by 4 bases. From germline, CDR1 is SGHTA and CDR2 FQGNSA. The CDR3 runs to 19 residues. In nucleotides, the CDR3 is TGTGCCAGCAGCTCCCCAGAAGGGGCGGGACAGGGAAGATCCACTGAAGCTTTCTTT. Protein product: CASSSPEGAGQGRSTEAFF.

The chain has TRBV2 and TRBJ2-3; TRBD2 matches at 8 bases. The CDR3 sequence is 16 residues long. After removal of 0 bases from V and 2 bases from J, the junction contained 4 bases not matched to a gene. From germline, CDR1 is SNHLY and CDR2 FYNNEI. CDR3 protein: CASSEAVAGSTDTQYF. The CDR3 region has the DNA TGTGCCAGCAGTGAAGCTGTAGCGGGATCCACAGATACGCAGTATTTT.

DNA of the CDR3: TGTGCCAGCAGCTTGAAGCCGAGACTAGAGAACAATGAGCAGTTCTTC. Amino acids: CASSLKPRLENNEQFF. The chain has TRBV5-8 and TRBJ2-1, with a weak D call TRBD2 (6 bases). V gave up 1 base and J gave up 5 bases, with 16 bases separating them. CDR1 SGHTS and CDR2 YDEGEE come from the germline V gene. The CDR3 contains 16 residues.

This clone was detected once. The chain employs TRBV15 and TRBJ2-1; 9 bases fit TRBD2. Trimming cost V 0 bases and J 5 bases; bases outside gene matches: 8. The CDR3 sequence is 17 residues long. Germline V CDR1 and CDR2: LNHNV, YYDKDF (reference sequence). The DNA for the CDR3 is TGTGCCACCAGCAGAGATCTTGGCCAGCGGGAGGACAATGAGCAGTTCTTC. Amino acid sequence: CATSRDLGQREDNEQFF.

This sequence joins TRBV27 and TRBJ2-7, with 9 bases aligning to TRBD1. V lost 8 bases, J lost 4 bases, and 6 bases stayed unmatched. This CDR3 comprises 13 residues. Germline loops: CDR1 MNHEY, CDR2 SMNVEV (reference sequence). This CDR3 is CASVDRGTYEQYF. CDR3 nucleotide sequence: TGTGCCAGCGTTGACAGGGGGACTTACGAGCAGTACTTC.

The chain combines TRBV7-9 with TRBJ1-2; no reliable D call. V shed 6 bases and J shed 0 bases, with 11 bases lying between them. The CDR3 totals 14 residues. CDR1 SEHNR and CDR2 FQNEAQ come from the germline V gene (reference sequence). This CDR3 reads CASRFGEANYGYTF. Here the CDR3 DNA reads TGTGCCAGCAGGTTCGGTGAAGCTAACTATGGCTACACCTTC.

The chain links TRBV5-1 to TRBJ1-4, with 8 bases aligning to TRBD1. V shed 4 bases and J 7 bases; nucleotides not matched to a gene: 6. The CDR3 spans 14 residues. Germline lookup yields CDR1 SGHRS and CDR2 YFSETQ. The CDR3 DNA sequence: TGCGCCAGCAGCGATGGACAGGGCGGTGAAAAACTGTTTTTT. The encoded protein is CASSDGQGGEKLFF.

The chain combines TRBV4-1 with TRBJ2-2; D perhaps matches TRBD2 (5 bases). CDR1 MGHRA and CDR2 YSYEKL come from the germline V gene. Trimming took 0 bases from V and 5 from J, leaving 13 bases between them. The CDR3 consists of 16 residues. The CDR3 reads CASSQEGQPGTGELFF. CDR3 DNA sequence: TGCGCCAGCAGCCAAGAAGGGCAGCCGGGAACCGGGGAGCTGTTTTTT.

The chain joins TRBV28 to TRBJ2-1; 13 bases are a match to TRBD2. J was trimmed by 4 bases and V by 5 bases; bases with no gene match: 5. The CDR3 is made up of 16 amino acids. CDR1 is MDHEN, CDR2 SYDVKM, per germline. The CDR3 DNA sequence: TGTGCCAGCAGTCGGACTAGCGGGAGCGGTTACAATGAGCAGTTCTTC. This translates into CASSRTSGSGYNEQFF.

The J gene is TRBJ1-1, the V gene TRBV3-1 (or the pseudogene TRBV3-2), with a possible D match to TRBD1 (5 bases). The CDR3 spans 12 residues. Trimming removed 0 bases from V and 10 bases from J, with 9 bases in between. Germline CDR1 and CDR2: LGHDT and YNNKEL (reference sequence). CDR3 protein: CASSQDRGGAFF. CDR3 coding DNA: TGTGCCAGCAGCCAAGATCGGGGGGGAGCTTTCTTT.